Described below is a single T cell receptor (beta chain) sequence and its context. The data stem from a study of PD-1 blockade in classical Hodgkin lymphoma. TCRdb's table, derived via immunoSEQ multiplex PCR, lists solely in-frame clones and lacks some. The data contain about 24,000 clones, about 90% of them singletons. Time point noted: newly diagnosed, previously untreated cHL patient sample. Magnetic depletion of unwanted cells isolated CD4+ T cells from thawed PBMCs. Trimming left V 4 bases short and J 4 bases short, with 12 bases between. Germline V gene lookup returns CDR1 SGDLS and CDR2 YYNGEE. This CDR3 has 13 amino acids.

The sequenced material came from CD4+ T cells from blood. This sequence originates from a human donor with classical Hodgkin lymphoma. The chain carries TRBV9 and TRBJ2-7; D may be TRBD1 (5 bases). Here the CDR3 reads CASSIDQGYEQYF. CDR3 DNA: TGTGCCAGCAGCATCGATCAGGGTTACGAGCAGTACTTC. The full variable domain, completed using reference TRBV9 and TRBJ2-7, is DSGVTQTPKHLITATGQRVTLRCSPRSGDLSVYWYQQSLDQGLQFLIQYYNGEERAKGNILERFSAQQFPDLHSELNLSSLELGDSALYFCASSIDQGYEQYFGPGTRLTVT.